The rows below give T cell receptor beta chains drawn from one sample of a study of cytomegalovirus exposure and HLA in healthy donors. Repertoires were generated with immunoSEQ multiplex PCR, while TCRdb's copy carries only in-frame clones and drops some. This repertoire shows more than 95,000 clones, about 80% found once; its top ten account for approximately 4.5%. The sequenced material came from PBMCs. Receptors were obtained from a man aged 25 to 40 in good health and CMV-seropositive. Both conserved end residues are part of each CDR3. Fields, in order: V gene, J gene, D gene, clone size, CDR3 protein, CDR3 DNA. The D gene is left open where the match is weak. Clone size is given for some rows only: seen once, a few or many times, or a class if the clone is expanded.

v_call: TRBV10-3
j_call: TRBJ2-2
d_call: TRBD1
clone_size: NA
cdr3_aa: CATRGTGGTGELFF
cdr3_nt: TGTGCCACGCGCGGGACAGGGGGCACCGGGGAGCTGTTTTTT

v_call: TRBV7-2
j_call: TRBJ2-2
d_call: TRBD1
clone_size: NA
cdr3_aa: CASSPGQTFPNTGELFF
cdr3_nt: TGTGCCAGCAGCCCGGGACAGACTTTCCCGAACACCGGGGAGCTGTTTTTT

v_call: TRBV9
j_call: TRBJ1-2
d_call: NA
clone_size: NA
cdr3_aa: CASSARQGISPGGYTF
cdr3_nt: TGTGCCAGCAGCGCCCGTCAGGGGATCTCCCCTGGTGGCTACACCTTC

v_call: TRBV28
j_call: TRBJ1-3
d_call: NA
clone_size: NA
cdr3_aa: CASREPGLISGNTIYF
cdr3_nt: TGTGCCAGCAGGGAACCGGGACTTATCTCTGGAAACACCATATATTTT

v_call: TRBV7-9
j_call: TRBJ1-2
d_call: NA
clone_size: few
cdr3_aa: CSSSLIRLKLYGYTF
cdr3_nt: TGTTCCAGCAGCTTAATCAGGCTTAAGCTCTATGGCTACACCTTC

v_call: TRBV6-5
j_call: TRBJ2-3
d_call: NA
clone_size: NA
cdr3_aa: CASSYSLIEDTQYF
cdr3_nt: TGTGCCAGCAGTTACTCGCTAATCGAAGATACGCAGTATTTT

v_call: TRBV4-3
j_call: TRBJ2-7
d_call: NA
clone_size: NA
cdr3_aa: CASSQGASSYEQYF
cdr3_nt: TGCGCCAGCAGCCAAGGGGCCAGCTCCTACGAGCAGTACTTC

v_call: TRBV30
j_call: TRBJ2-6
d_call: NA
clone_size: NA
cdr3_aa: CAWSLGAGANGLTF
cdr3_nt: TGTGCCTGGTCTTTGGGCGCTGGGGCCAACGGCCTGACTTTC

v_call: TRBV4-2
j_call: TRBJ1-1
d_call: NA
clone_size: NA
cdr3_aa: CASSQGSGGAFF
cdr3_nt: TGTGCCAGCAGCCAAGGGTCGGGAGGAGCTTTCTTT

v_call: TRBV6-5
j_call: TRBJ1-2
d_call: NA
clone_size: NA
cdr3_aa: CASRPNGQFEGYTF
cdr3_nt: TGTGCCAGCAGGCCGAATGGACAGTTCGAAGGCTACACCTTC

v_call: TRBV18
j_call: TRBJ2-5
d_call: TRBD2
clone_size: NA
cdr3_aa: CASSPGTSGQETQYF
cdr3_nt: TGTGCCAGCTCGCCCGGGACTAGCGGTCAAGAGACCCAGTACTTC

v_call: TRBV6-5
j_call: TRBJ1-2
d_call: NA
clone_size: few
cdr3_aa: CASSSRPWHYGYTF
cdr3_nt: TGTGCCAGCAGTTCCCGTCCGTGGCACTATGGCTACACCTTC

v_call: TRBV19
j_call: TRBJ1-1
d_call: TRBD1
clone_size: NA
cdr3_aa: CASSRPRTGNTEAFF
cdr3_nt: TGTGCCAGTAGCCGACCCCGGACAGGAAACACTGAAGCTTTCTTT

v_call: TRBV18
j_call: TRBJ1-5
d_call: NA
clone_size: NA
cdr3_aa: CASSPSPGDQPQHF
cdr3_nt: TGTGCCAGCTCACCATCGCCCGGGGATCAGCCCCAGCATTTT

v_call: TRBV2
j_call: TRBJ1-1
d_call: NA
clone_size: few
cdr3_aa: CASRVDRVTEAFF
cdr3_nt: TGTGCCAGCAGGGTTGACAGAGTCACTGAAGCTTTCTTT

v_call: TRBV6-4
j_call: TRBJ2-6
d_call: NA
clone_size: few
cdr3_aa: CASSSQGSASGANVLTF
cdr3_nt: TGTGCCAGCAGTTCACAGGGTAGTGCATCTGGGGCCAACGTCCTGACTTTC

v_call: TRBV7-9
j_call: TRBJ2-7
d_call: TRBD1
clone_size: NA
cdr3_aa: CASSLAGQGPYEQYF
cdr3_nt: TGTGCCAGCAGCTTAGCGGGACAGGGGCCCTACGAGCAGTACTTC

v_call: TRBV11-3
j_call: TRBJ2-1
d_call: TRBD2
clone_size: NA
cdr3_aa: CASSLSGSTYNEQFF
cdr3_nt: TGTGCCAGCAGCTTGAGCGGGAGCACCTACAATGAGCAGTTCTTC

v_call: TRBV6-1
j_call: TRBJ2-3
d_call: TRBD2
clone_size: few
cdr3_aa: CASGLARTDTQYF
cdr3_nt: TGTGCCAGCGGACTAGCGCGCACAGATACGCAGTATTTT

v_call: TRBV6-6
j_call: TRBJ1-1
d_call: NA
clone_size: NA
cdr3_aa: CASRYALQGGNTEAFF
cdr3_nt: TGTGCCAGCAGATACGCCCTACAGGGCGGGAACACTGAAGCTTTCTTT

v_call: TRBV7-9
j_call: TRBJ1-5
d_call: NA
clone_size: NA
cdr3_aa: CSSSPVGTGDQPQHF
cdr3_nt: TGTTCCAGCAGCCCCGTAGGGACGGGAGATCAGCCCCAGCATTTT

v_call: TRBV16
j_call: TRBJ1-4
d_call: NA
clone_size: NA
cdr3_aa: CASRPSVATNEKLFF
cdr3_nt: TGTGCCAGCAGGCCGTCAGTTGCAACTAATGAAAAACTGTTTTTT

v_call: TRBV11-3
j_call: TRBJ1-2
d_call: NA
clone_size: once
cdr3_aa: CASSFGGAGGYTF
cdr3_nt: TGTGCCAGCAGCTTCGGTGGGGCAGGAGGCTACACCTTC

v_call: TRBV28
j_call: TRBJ2-6
d_call: TRBD2
clone_size: NA
cdr3_aa: CASSLSPPGGPSGANVLTF
cdr3_nt: TGTGCCAGCAGTTTAAGTCCCCCGGGGGGGCCTTCTGGGGCCAACGTCCTGACTTTC

v_call: TRBV7-9
j_call: TRBJ1-2
d_call: TRBD1
clone_size: NA
cdr3_aa: CASSRDSRDGYTF
cdr3_nt: TGTGCCAGCAGCCGGGACAGTCGGGATGGCTACACCTTC

v_call: TRBV9
j_call: TRBJ1-6
d_call: TRBD1
clone_size: NA
cdr3_aa: CASSKQTGPSISPLHF
cdr3_nt: TGTGCCAGCAGCAAACAGACAGGGCCCTCGATTTCACCCCTCCACTTT

v_call: TRBV2
j_call: TRBJ1-5
d_call: NA
clone_size: NA
cdr3_aa: CASSIRWRWGDQPQHF
cdr3_nt: TGTGCCAGCAGTATCAGGTGGCGCTGGGGCGATCAGCCCCAGCATTTT

v_call: TRBV7-9
j_call: TRBJ2-7
d_call: NA
clone_size: NA
cdr3_aa: CASSSGWGEQYF
cdr3_nt: TGTGCCAGCAGCTCAGGGTGGGGCGAGCAGTACTTC

v_call: TRBV7-2
j_call: TRBJ1-2
d_call: NA
clone_size: few
cdr3_aa: CASSLEVGAYGYTF
cdr3_nt: TGTGCCAGCAGCTTAGAAGTAGGGGCTTATGGCTACACCTTC

v_call: TRBV27
j_call: TRBJ1-5
d_call: TRBD1
clone_size: NA
cdr3_aa: CASSAYPILGQGQPQHF
cdr3_nt: TGTGCCAGCAGTGCCTACCCGATCCTGGGACAGGGGCAGCCCCAGCATTTT

v_call: TRBV2
j_call: TRBJ2-7
d_call: NA
clone_size: few
cdr3_aa: CASSESLYEQYF
cdr3_nt: TGTGCCAGCAGTGAAAGCCTATACGAGCAGTACTTC

v_call: TRBV29-1
j_call: TRBJ2-5
d_call: NA
clone_size: few
cdr3_aa: CSVVGQQETQYF
cdr3_nt: TGCAGCGTTGTAGGACAGCAAGAGACCCAGTACTTC

v_call: TRBV2
j_call: TRBJ2-5
d_call: TRBD2
clone_size: NA
cdr3_aa: CASSGLAGETQYF
cdr3_nt: TGTGCCAGCAGTGGACTAGCGGGGGAAACCCAGTACTTC

v_call: TRBV5-6
j_call: TRBJ1-2
d_call: NA
clone_size: NA
cdr3_aa: CASSLDSLYGYTF
cdr3_nt: TGTGCCAGCAGCTTGGATAGTCTCTATGGCTACACCTTC

v_call: TRBV4-3
j_call: TRBJ1-2
d_call: NA
clone_size: NA
cdr3_aa: CASSQGGRESGGYTF
cdr3_nt: TGCGCCAGCAGCCAAGGGGGCCGGGAGTCAGGTGGCTACACCTTC

v_call: TRBV12-5
j_call: TRBJ2-7
d_call: TRBD1
clone_size: NA
cdr3_aa: CATCPGTGGAYEQYF
cdr3_nt: TGTGCTACCTGCCCCGGGACAGGGGGCGCTTACGAGCAGTACTTC

v_call: TRBV28
j_call: TRBJ1-2
d_call: TRBD1
clone_size: few
cdr3_aa: CASSFLDRGVFYGYTF
cdr3_nt: TGTGCCAGCAGTTTCTTGGACAGGGGCGTTTTCTATGGCTACACCTTC

v_call: TRBV4-3
j_call: TRBJ1-3
d_call: TRBD1
clone_size: NA
cdr3_aa: CASSPTGEWGNTIYF
cdr3_nt: TGCGCCAGCAGCCCGACAGGGGAGTGGGGAAACACCATATATTTT

v_call: TRBV6-5
j_call: TRBJ1-1
d_call: NA
clone_size: once
cdr3_aa: CASSYSGARNTEAFF
cdr3_nt: TGTGCCAGCAGTTACTCGGGAGCAAGGAACACTGAAGCTTTCTTT

v_call: TRBV7-6
j_call: TRBJ2-7
d_call: TRBD2
clone_size: NA
cdr3_aa: CASSDQLAGGPYEQYF
cdr3_nt: TGTGCCAGCAGCGACCAACTAGCGGGGGGGCCCTACGAGCAGTACTTC

v_call: TRBV9
j_call: TRBJ2-3
d_call: TRBD2
clone_size: NA
cdr3_aa: CASSVGTSGRTDTQYF
cdr3_nt: TGTGCCAGCAGCGTAGGGACTAGCGGTCGCACAGATACGCAGTATTTT

v_call: TRBV4-2
j_call: TRBJ2-7
d_call: TRBD2
clone_size: NA
cdr3_aa: CASSQGASPGGLAGVPSYEQYF
cdr3_nt: TGTGCCAGCAGCCAGGGTGCATCCCCCGGGGGGCTAGCGGGGGTCCCCTCCTACGAGCAGTACTTC

v_call: TRBV4-1
j_call: TRBJ2-3
d_call: NA
clone_size: NA
cdr3_aa: CASSQSPGGSADTQYF
cdr3_nt: TGCGCCAGCAGCCAGAGTCCAGGGGGGAGTGCAGATACGCAGTATTTT

v_call: TRBV6-1
j_call: TRBJ2-3
d_call: TRBD2
clone_size: NA
cdr3_aa: CASSARLAASTDTQYF
cdr3_nt: TGTGCCAGCAGTGCCCGACTAGCGGCAAGCACAGATACGCAGTATTTT

v_call: TRBV5-1
j_call: TRBJ2-7
d_call: TRBD2
clone_size: NA
cdr3_aa: CASSAEPGLAGVWEQYF
cdr3_nt: TGCGCCAGCAGCGCGGAACCGGGACTAGCGGGAGTATGGGAGCAGTACTTC

v_call: TRBV19
j_call: TRBJ2-7
d_call: NA
clone_size: NA
cdr3_aa: CASSIGADYEQYF
cdr3_nt: TGTGCCAGTAGTATAGGGGCAGACTACGAGCAGTACTTC

v_call: TRBV7-2
j_call: TRBJ2-1
d_call: TRBD1
clone_size: NA
cdr3_aa: CASSPPGQGAYNEQFF
cdr3_nt: TGTGCCAGCAGCCCCCCCGGACAGGGGGCTTACAATGAGCAGTTCTTC

v_call: TRBV11-2
j_call: TRBJ2-1
d_call: TRBD1
clone_size: few
cdr3_aa: CASSPIRRQGSYEQFF
cdr3_nt: TGTGCCAGCAGCCCGATTAGGAGACAGGGGTCCTATGAGCAGTTCTTC

v_call: TRBV7-2
j_call: TRBJ2-1
d_call: TRBD2
clone_size: NA
cdr3_aa: CASSSLAEGYNEQFF
cdr3_nt: TGTGCCAGCAGCTCTCTAGCGGAGGGCTACAATGAGCAGTTCTTC